The clone carrying this T cell receptor beta chain is a singleton in its sample. Its target is not known. Use of 60 Vbeta and 13 Jbeta primers characterized the PCR. Repertoires were generated with immunoSEQ multiplex PCR, while TCRdb's copy carries only in-frame clones and drops some. The sample holds under 150,000 clones, more than 70% seen once. This sample is drawn from a study of cytomegalovirus exposure and HLA in healthy donors. Overall study: Drawn from HLA-typed donors, some 80 million unique TCRs were held in an early data release. Broader study findings: In a later analysis, compared with equally common non-associated chains, HLA-associated beta chains were more expanded. TCR sequences were mostly rare, though some public TCRs occurred in many donors. TRBV6-2, TRBV6-3 and other indistinguishable V segments were excluded.

Trimming cost V 4 bases and J 5 bases; bases outside gene matches: 8. The germline V gene encodes CDR1 SGHRS and CDR2 YFSETQ. The CDR3 extends over 14 amino acids. The rearrangement uses TRBV5-1 and TRBJ2-7; 8 bases fit TRBD1. The origin of this receptor is a middle-aged woman in good health and CMV-seronegative. Sequencing was carried out using PBMCs. CDR3 residues: CASSRTGLLDEQYF. CDR3 DNA: TGCGCCAGCAGCCGGACAGGGTTGTTAGACGAGCAGTACTTC. Drawing the rest from reference TRBV5-1 and TRBJ2-7, the complete variable domain is KAGVTQTPRYLIKTRGQQVTLSCSPISGHRSVSWYQQTPGQGLQFLFEYFSETQRNKGNFPGRFSGRQFSNSRSEMNVSTLELGDSALYLCASSRTGLLDEQYFGPGTRLTVT.